A single T cell receptor (beta chain) is shown here with its context. Per the original methods: Nucleated cell number was recorded as an estimate derived from reference gene primer amplification. The data were produced by immunoSEQ multiplex PCR, yet TCRdb's version contains in-frame clones alone and is incomplete. That table gives V, J and clone size, and the DNA gave D and trimming. The sample includes approximately 300,000 clones, more than 75% of them seen just once. These data originate in a study of blood T cell repertoires in COVID-19. Study-wide context: Donors in the United States, Italy and Spain gave samples during acute or convalescent COVID-19. Nucleic acid was either cDNA or gDNA, and it came from T cells, B-cell-depleted T cells, or PBMCs.

The CDR3 is 12 residues long. Trimming stripped 3 bases from V and 3 bases from J, with 5 bases between. CDR1 and CDR2 (germline): SEHNR, FQNEAQ (reference sequence). The sequencing sample was made of peripheral blood. The receptor comes from a woman between 50 and 59 years old with active or convalescent COVID-19. The rearrangement uses TRBV7-9 and TRBJ1-2; D remains ambiguous. CDR3 region: CASSFRDYGYTF. The CDR3 region has the DNA TGTGCCAGCAGCTTCCGTGACTATGGCTACACCTTC.